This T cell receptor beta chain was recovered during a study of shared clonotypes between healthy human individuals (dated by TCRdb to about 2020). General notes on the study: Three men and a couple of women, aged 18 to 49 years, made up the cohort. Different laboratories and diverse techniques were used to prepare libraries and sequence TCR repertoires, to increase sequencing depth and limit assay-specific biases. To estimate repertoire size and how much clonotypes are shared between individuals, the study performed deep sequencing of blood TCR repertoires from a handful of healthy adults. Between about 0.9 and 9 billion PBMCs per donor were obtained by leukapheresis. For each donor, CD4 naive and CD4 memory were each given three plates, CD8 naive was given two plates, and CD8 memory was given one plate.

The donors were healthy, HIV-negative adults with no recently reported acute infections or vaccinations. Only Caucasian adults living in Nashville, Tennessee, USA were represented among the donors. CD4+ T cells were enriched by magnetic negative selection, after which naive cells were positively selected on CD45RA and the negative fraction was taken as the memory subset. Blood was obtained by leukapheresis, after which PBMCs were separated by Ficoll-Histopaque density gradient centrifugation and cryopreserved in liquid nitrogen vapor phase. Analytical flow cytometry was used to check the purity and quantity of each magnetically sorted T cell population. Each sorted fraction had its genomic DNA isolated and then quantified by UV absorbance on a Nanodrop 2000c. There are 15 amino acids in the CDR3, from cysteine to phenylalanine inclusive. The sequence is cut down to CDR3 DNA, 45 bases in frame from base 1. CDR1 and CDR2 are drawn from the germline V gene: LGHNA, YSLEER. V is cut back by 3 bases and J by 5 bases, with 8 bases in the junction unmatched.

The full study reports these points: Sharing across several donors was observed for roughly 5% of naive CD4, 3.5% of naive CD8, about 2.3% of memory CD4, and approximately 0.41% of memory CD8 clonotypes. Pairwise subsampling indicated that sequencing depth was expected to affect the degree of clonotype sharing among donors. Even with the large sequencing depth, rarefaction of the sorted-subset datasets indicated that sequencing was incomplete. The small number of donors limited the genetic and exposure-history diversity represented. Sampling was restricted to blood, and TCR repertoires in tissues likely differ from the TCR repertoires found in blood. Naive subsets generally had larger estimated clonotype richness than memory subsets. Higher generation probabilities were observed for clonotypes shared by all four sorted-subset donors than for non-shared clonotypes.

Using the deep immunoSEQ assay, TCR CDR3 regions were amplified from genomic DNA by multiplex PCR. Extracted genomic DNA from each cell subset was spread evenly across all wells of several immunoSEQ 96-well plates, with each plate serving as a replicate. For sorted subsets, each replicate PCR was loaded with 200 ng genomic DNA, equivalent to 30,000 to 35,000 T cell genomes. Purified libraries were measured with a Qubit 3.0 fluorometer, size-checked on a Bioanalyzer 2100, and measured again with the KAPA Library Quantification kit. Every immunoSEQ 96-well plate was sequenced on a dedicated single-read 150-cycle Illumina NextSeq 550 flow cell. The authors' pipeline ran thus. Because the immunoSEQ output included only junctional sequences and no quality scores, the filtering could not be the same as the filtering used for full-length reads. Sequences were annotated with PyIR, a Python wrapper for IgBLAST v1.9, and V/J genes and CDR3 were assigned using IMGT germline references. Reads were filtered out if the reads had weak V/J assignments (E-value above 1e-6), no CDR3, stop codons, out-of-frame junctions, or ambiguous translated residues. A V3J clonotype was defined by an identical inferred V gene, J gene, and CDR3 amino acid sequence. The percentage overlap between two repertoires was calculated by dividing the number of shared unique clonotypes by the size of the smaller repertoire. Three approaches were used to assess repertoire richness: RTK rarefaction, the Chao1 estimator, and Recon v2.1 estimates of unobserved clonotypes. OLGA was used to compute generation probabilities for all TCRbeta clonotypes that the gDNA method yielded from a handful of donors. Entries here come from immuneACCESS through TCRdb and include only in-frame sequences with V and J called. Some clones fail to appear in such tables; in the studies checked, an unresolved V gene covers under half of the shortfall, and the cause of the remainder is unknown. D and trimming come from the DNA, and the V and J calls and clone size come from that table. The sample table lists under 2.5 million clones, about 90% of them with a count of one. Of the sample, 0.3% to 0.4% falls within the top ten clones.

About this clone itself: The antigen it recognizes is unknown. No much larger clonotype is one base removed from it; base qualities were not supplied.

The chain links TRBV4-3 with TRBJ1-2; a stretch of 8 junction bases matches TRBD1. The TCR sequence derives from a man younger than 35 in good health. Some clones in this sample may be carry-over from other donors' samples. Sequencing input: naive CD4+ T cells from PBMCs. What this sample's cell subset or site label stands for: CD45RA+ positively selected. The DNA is TGCGCCAGCAGCCAGGACACAGGGGGAAGGTATGGCTACACCTTC. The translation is CASSQDTGGRYGYTF.